This TCR beta chain appears in the sequencing data of a study of regulatory T cells in long-lasting Graves disease. Combining iRepertoire HTBI primers with Arm-PCR of CDR3 regions, the authors built TCR beta libraries. MiXCR, applied by TCRdb to the multiplex PCR reads, yields one record per CDR3 protein. The repertoire holds about 560,000 distinct CDR3 sequences, with roughly a sixth as singletons. Indicated time point: newly diagnosed GD, antithyroid drugs for less than 3 months. PBMC RNA served as the TCR library source. V gave up 6 bases and J gave up 7 bases, with 12 bases separating them. CDR3 length: 12 residues. From germline, CDR1 is LNHDA and CDR2 SQIVND (reference sequence). The sample was also linked to a second study, of T cells in Graves' hyperthyroidism and ophthalmopathy.

The J gene is TRBJ2-5, the V gene TRBV19; D remains ambiguous. This specimen was peripheral blood mononuclear cells (PBMCs), taken at new diagnosis, from a patient treated with antithyroid drugs. This clonotype originated in a man between 18 and 35 years old with Graves disease. CDR3 nucleotides: TGTGCCAGTAGCCAAGGTTTGGGGACCCAGTACTTC. Its protein is CASSQGLGTQYF.